This T cell receptor (beta chain) stems from a study of T cell responses to AZD1222 COVID-19 vaccine. The repertoire was sequenced with immunoSEQ multiplex PCR; TCRdb's copy has only in-frame clones and lacks some. The sample holds roughly 100,000 clones, 70% to 90% seen once. The sequence derives from an adult in good health. The source material was peripheral blood, sampled on day 0 of AZD1222 vaccination.

The chain's CDR3 is CASSGTRNEQFF. The CDR3 DNA reads TGTGCCAGCAGCGGGACGCGCAATGAGCAGTTCTTC. V gene TRBV5-5 combines with J gene TRBJ2-1, with D perhaps given as TRBD1 or TRBD2 (5 bases each). The germline V and J ends were trimmed by 4 bases and 6 bases, with 8 bases remaining between them. Germline CDR1 SGHKS, CDR2 YYEKEE (reference sequence). This CDR3 is built from 12 residues.